Listed here is a single T cell receptor beta chain. This record comes from a study of cytotoxic CD8 clonotypes in ibrutinib-treated CLL. Method: immunoSEQ multiplex PCR; TCRdb's copy keeps in-frame clones and lacks some. Counted here are almost 250,000 clones, around 70% occurring once; the ten biggest clones make up 15% to 17%. Germline-derived CDR1 and CDR2 are SGHNT and YENEEA. Trimming left V 3 bases short and J 1 base short, with 6 bases between. CDR3 length equals 13 residues. The V call is TRBV11-3, the J call TRBJ2-5; D gene unclear. Sequencing used PBMCs, obtained after 24 months of ibrutinib treatment. The clonotype comes from a human donor with chronic lymphocytic leukemia. The CDR3 sequence is CASSFEFQETQYF. The CDR3, as DNA: TGTGCCAGCAGCTTTGAATTCCAAGAGACCCAGTACTTC.